Listed here are 11 T cell receptor beta chains from one sample, sequenced in a study of T cell responses to AZD1222 COVID-19 vaccine. Libraries were prepared by immunoSEQ multiplex PCR; TCRdb keeps only in-frame clonotypes and omits some of them. The sample includes some 120,000 clones, approximately 90% seen only once; the top ten take approximately 7.6%. The material sequenced was peripheral blood, taken on day 0 of AZD1222 vaccination. These receptors were taken from an adult in good health.

The J gene is TRBJ2-5, the V gene TRBV3-1 (or the pseudogene TRBV3-2), with no clear D. The CDR3 runs to 13 residues. Trimming took off 3 bases at V and 0 bases at J, with 5 bases between the two ends. The germline CDR1 and CDR2 sequences are LGHDT and YNNKEL (reference sequence). CDR3 in amino acids: CASSQTYQETQYF. The CDR3 nucleotides read TGTGCCAGCAGCCAGACTTACCAAGAGACCCAGTACTTC.

A few counts support this clone. The J gene is TRBJ2-7, the V gene TRBV6-1; D not resolved. CDR1 and CDR2 from the germline V gene are MNHNS and SASEGT. CDR3 length equals 16 residues. V lost 0 bases and J 3 bases, leaving 15 bases between the germline ends. This chain's CDR3 is CASSEAAVPSHYEQYF. DNA for the CDR3: TGTGCCAGCAGTGAAGCGGCCGTCCCCAGCCACTACGAGCAGTACTTC.

The chain combines TRBV3-1 (or the pseudogene TRBV3-2) with TRBJ1-2; 9 nucleotides line up with TRBD1. The V and J ends lost 3 bases and 9 bases, in that order; junction bases with no gene match: 5. Germline assignment: CDR1 LGHDT and CDR2 YNNKEL (reference sequence). CDR3 length: 13 residues. Here the CDR3 DNA reads TGTGCCAGCAGCCATAGGACAGGGGATAGCTACACCTTC. Translated: CASSHRTGDSYTF.

The genes are TRBV6-5 and TRBJ1-2; 7 bases agree with TRBD1. The germline V gene encodes CDR1 MNHEY and CDR2 SVGAGI. This CDR3 comprises 14 residues. V trimming: 6 bases; J trimming: 7 bases; junction bases outside the gene matches: 11. CDR3 DNA: TGTGCCAGCAGACCCGGGACAGTCAGGGGTGGCTACACCTTC. The encoded protein is CASRPGTVRGGYTF.

This clone was observed a handful of times. This chain joins TRBV12-3 or TRBV12-4 and TRBJ2-6; D unclear. The V and J ends lost 7 bases and 1 base respectively, with 5 bases between them. CDR3 length: 13 amino acids. CDR3 in amino acids: CASNLSGANVLTF. The CDR3 DNA reads as TGTGCCAGCAACCTTTCTGGGGCCAACGTCCTGACTTTC.

The chain employs TRBV5-1 and TRBJ2-5; D possibly uses TRBD1 or TRBD2 (5 bases each). This CDR3 region has 15 residues. CDR1 is SGHRS and CDR2 is YFSETQ in the germline V gene. Trimming pared 4 bases from V and 2 bases from J, leaving 15 bases between. CDR3 residues: CASSLGDLTQETQYF. DNA of the CDR3: TGCGCCAGCAGCCTCGGGGACCTCACTCAAGAGACCCAGTACTTC.

The chain is built from TRBV6-4 and TRBJ2-1; the D gene is possibly TRBD2 (7 bases). This CDR3 is built from 13 residues. The germline V gene encodes CDR1 MRHNA and CDR2 SNTAGT. Trimming shortened V by 3 bases and J by 12 bases, and 15 bases separated the two germline ends. The CDR3 DNA reads as TGTGCCAGCAGTGAGTCTTGGGGGGGCGCGCAGTTCTTC. Translating it yields CASSESWGGAQFF.

The genes are TRBV7-9 and TRBJ1-5; 8 nucleotides line up with TRBD1. Germline CDR1 is SEHNR and CDR2 is FQNEAQ (reference sequence). The junction had 8 bases not matched to a gene; V was cut back by 4 bases and J by 3 bases. The CDR3 has 16 amino acids. CDR3 nucleotide sequence: TGTGCCAGCAGCTCGGGGCGACAGGGGCCCAATCAGCCCCAGCATTTT. As protein: CASSSGRQGPNQPQHF. The entire variable domain, with the rest obtained from reference TRBV7-9 and TRBJ1-5, is as follows: DTGVSQNPRHKITKRGQNVTFRCDPISEHNRLYWYRQTLGQGPEFLTYFQNEAQLEKSRLLSDRFSAERPKGSFSTLEIQRTEQGDSAMYLCASSSGRQGPNQPQHFGDGTRLSIL.

This chain uses TRBV5-4 with TRBJ2-7; no definite D call. The ends were cut back, 4 bases at V and 8 bases at J, with 16 bases in the middle. Germline-derived CDR1 and CDR2 are SGHNT and YYREEE (reference sequence). This CDR3 spans 13 amino acids. The CDR3 DNA reads TGTGCCAGCAGCCCCGCAGGCTCGTGGAAGCAGTACTTC. Its translation is CASSPAGSWKQYF.

The rearrangement links TRBV12-3 or TRBV12-4 to TRBJ1-2, with 7 bases identical to TRBD1. The V and J ends lost 3 bases and 3 bases, in that order; junction bases with no gene match: 1. This CDR3 contains 13 residues. DNA of the CDR3: TGTGCCAGCAGTTTTCAGGGGGACTATGGCTACACCTTC. It encodes CASSFQGDYGYTF.

The chain links TRBV18 to TRBJ2-5; a possible D gene is TRBD2 (5 bases). V was cut by 3 bases and J by 2 bases, with 13 bases left in between. The CDR3 sequence is 15 residues long. CDR1 and CDR2 from the germline V gene are KGHSH and LQKENI. The CDR3 is CASSPGGGPQETQYF. In nucleotides, the CDR3 is TGTGCCAGCTCACCGGGCGGAGGACCGCAAGAGACCCAGTACTTC.